This T cell receptor (beta chain) is drawn from a study of Ad26.COV2.S vaccination and SARS-CoV-2 variants. About the study: Of the COV1001 trial arms, the Ad26.COV2.S arm included the donor. Study observations and caveats: Substantial breadth was reportedly displayed by spike-specific CD8+ and CD4+ T cell responses after vaccination.

Sequencing was performed with immunoSEQ multiplex PCR; in TCRdb, only in-frame clones are kept and a portion is missing. Among hundreds of thousands of clones, roughly four fifths were seen once, and the ten largest hold 7.4%. The CDR3 runs to 11 residues. Trimming removed 6 bases at V and 3 bases at J, with 5 bases between. Per germline, CDR1 SNHLY and CDR2 FYNNEI. Documented treatment: about 20 received Ad26.COV2.S at low or high dose, single or two shots; roughly five received placebo; per-sample allocation not given. Sampling was performed 63 days after the first vaccine or placebo injection. On this clone itself: Its antigen is as yet unknown. A far larger clone is just one base off, so this is likely a read error. The sample holds other DNA sequences that translate to the same CDR3.

The sequenced sample was peripheral blood, obtained in a trial of Ad26.COV2.S vaccine versus placebo. This sequence joins TRBV2 and TRBJ1-1; D gene unclear. The receptor comes from a person aged 18 to 59 who received the Ad26.COV2.S COVID-19 vaccine or a placebo. The DNA for the CDR3 is TGTGCCAGCAGCTACGACACTGAAGCTTTCTTT. It translates to CASSYDTEAFF.